This TCR beta chain was identified during a study of T cell responses to AZD1222 COVID-19 vaccine. Study-wide context: Pooled together were second doses at about 4 or about 12 weeks.

On this clone itself: Its antigen is as yet unknown.

The assay was immunoSEQ multiplex PCR, and TCRdb's table has in-frame clones only and misses some. This repertoire shows about 86,000 clones, around four fifths found once; its top ten account for 20% to 25%. General observations from the study: Nearly half of the spike-specific TCRs reportedly recognize variant regions that carry no mutations.

CDR1 GTSNPN and CDR2 SVGIG come from the germline V gene (reference sequence). V shed 3 bases and J 4 bases; nucleotides not matched to a gene: 3. There are 14 residues in the CDR3. This sequence originates from an adult in good health. The starting material was peripheral blood, obtained on day 0 of AZD1222 vaccination. The chain is built from TRBV30 and TRBJ2-2; the match to TRBD1 covers 9 bases. The CDR3 spells CAWRQGASTGELFF. The DNA of the CDR3 is TGTGCCTGGAGACAGGGGGCTAGCACCGGGGAGCTGTTTTTT.